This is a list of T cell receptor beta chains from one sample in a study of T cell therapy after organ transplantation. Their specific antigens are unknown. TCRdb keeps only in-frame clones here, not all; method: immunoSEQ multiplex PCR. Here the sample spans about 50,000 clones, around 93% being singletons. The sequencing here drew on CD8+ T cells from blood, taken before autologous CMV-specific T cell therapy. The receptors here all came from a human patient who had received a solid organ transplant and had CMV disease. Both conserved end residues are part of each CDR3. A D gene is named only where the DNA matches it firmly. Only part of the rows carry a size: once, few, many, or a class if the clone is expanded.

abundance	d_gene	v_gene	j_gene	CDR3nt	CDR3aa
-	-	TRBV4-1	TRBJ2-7	TGCGCCAGCAGCCAAGTGGCAGCCTCCTACGAGCAGTACTTC	CASSQVAASYEQYF
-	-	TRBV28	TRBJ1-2	TGTGCCAGCAGTTTAGGTTTCCTCCCTAACTATGGCTACACCTTC	CASSLGFLPNYGYTF
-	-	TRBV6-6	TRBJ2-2	TGTGCCAGCAGTGACGAAGAAGCGAACACCGGGGAGCTGTTTTTT	CASSDEEANTGELFF
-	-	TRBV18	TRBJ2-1	TGTGCCAGCTCCCCGGGGCCCGACAATGAGCAGTTCTTC	CASSPGPDNEQFF
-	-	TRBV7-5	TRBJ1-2	TGTGTCAGAAGCTTAGGAGACAGGATCTATGGCTACACCTTC	CVRSLGDRIYGYTF
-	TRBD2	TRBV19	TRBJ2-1	TGTGCCAGTACCCCCTCGAGACTAGCGAACAATGAGCAGTTCTTC	CASTPSRLANNEQFF
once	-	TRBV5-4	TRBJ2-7	TGTGCCAGCAGCCTGGGGGGCCCAGGCAACGAGCAGTACTTC	CASSLGGPGNEQYF
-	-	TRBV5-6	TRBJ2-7	TGTGCCAGCAGCTTGCCAGGGGACTACGAGCAGTACTTC	CASSLPGDYEQYF
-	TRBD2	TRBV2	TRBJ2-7	TGTGCCAGCAGTGAATGGGGGGGGAGCTCCTACGAGCAGTACTTC	CASSEWGGSSYEQYF
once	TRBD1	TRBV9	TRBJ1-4	TGTGCCAGCAGCGTTGAAGGGACAGACAATGAAAAACTGTTTTTT	CASSVEGTDNEKLFF
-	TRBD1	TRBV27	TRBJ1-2	TGTGCCAGCAGTAAAAGAGGACAGGGGAAGGGTGGCTACACCTTC	CASSKRGQGKGGYTF
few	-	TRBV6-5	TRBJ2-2	TGTGCCAGCAGTTACTGGGACCTAGACACCGGGGAGCTGTTTTTT	CASSYWDLDTGELFF
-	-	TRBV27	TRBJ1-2	TGTGCCAGCAGTTTAAGGGGTGACTATGGCTACACCTTC	CASSLRGDYGYTF
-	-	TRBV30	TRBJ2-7	TGTGCCTGGAGTGTCACCAGGGTCACCTCCTACGAGCAGTACTTC	CAWSVTRVTSYEQYF
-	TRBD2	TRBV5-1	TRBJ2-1	TGCGCCAGCAGCTTGGTGCGGGGGAGTAACGATGAGCAGTTCTTC	CASSLVRGSNDEQFF
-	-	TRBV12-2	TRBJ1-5	TGTGCAAGTCGCTTAGCTGGACAGGGAAGGAATCAGCCCCAGCATTTT	CASRLAGQGRNQPQHF
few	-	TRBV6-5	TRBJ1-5	TGTGCCAGCTCCACAGGGTGGAATCAGCCCCAGCATTTT	CASSTGWNQPQHF
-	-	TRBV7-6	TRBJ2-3	TGTGCCAGCAGCTCCCGGGACGGATTGATTGCTAGCACAGATACGCAGTATTTT	CASSSRDGLIASTDTQYF
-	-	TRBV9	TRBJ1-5	TGTGCCAGCAGCCCCGGACCGCGGATTAATCAGCCCCAGCATTTT	CASSPGPRINQPQHF
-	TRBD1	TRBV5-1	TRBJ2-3	TGCGCCAGCAGACTCACACAGGGGGCTAGCACAGATACGCAGTATTTT	CASRLTQGASTDTQYF
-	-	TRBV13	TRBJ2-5	TGTGCCAGCAGCACCGCGGGGATCGGAGAGACCCAGTACTTC	CASSTAGIGETQYF